This T cell receptor beta chain is from a study of T cells after posttransplantation cyclophosphamide. With regard to this clone: Its antigen is undetermined.

Here immunoSEQ multiplex PCR was the method, and the copy in TCRdb shows in-frame clones only, minus some. The repertoire consists of about 5,700 clones, none detected only once. Busulfan-fludarabine conditioning, marrow transplant, and cyclophosphamide on days +3 and +4 were administered. Study results and caveats: Donor CD8+ memory clones often dominated recipient blood repertoires at later times. TRB overlap between skin or GI tissue T cells and blood was limited. After PTCy, TRB diversity resembled that of CNI/methotrexate controls.

The CDR3 is 14 amino acids. Germline CDR1 is SGHVS and CDR2 is FQNEAQ. The germline V and J ends were trimmed by 4 bases and 5 bases, with 14 bases remaining between them. The sequenced sample was PBMCs, obtained after allogeneic stem cell transplant with posttransplant cyclophosphamide. This clonotype was sampled from a male patient between 55 and 70 years old who received an allogeneic stem cell transplant from a related donor, was CMV-positive, and had no GVHD. A subset of T cells may come from the graft donor. The chain combines TRBV7-8 with TRBJ2-5; D might be TRBD2 (5 bases). CDR3 residues: CASSSGLGSETQYF. The CDR3, as DNA: TGTGCCAGCAGCTCTGGACTGGGTAGCGAGACCCAGTACTTC. Full variable domain (outside the CDR3, taken from reference TRBV7-8 and TRBJ2-5): GAGVSQSPRYKVAKRGQDVALRCDPISGHVSLFWYQQALGQGPEFLTYFQNEAQLDKSGLPSDRFFAERPEGSVSTLKIQRTQQEDSAVYLCASSSGLGSETQYFGPGTRLLVL.